The entry that follows covers one T cell receptor (beta chain) sequence. The data originate from a study of blood T cell repertoires in COVID-19. About the research overall: Material from acute and convalescent COVID-19 was sourced from the United States, Italy and Spain. PBMCs, B-cell-depleted T cells, or T cells were the source of the cDNA or gDNA that made up the material.

With V trimmed by 1 base and J by 10 bases, 7 bases remained unmatched. The germline CDR1 and CDR2 sequences are SGHDN and FVKESK. This CDR3 contains 15 residues. In the source study's methods: The assay estimated nucleated cells by amplifying reference gene primers. Here immunoSEQ multiplex PCR was the method, and the copy in TCRdb shows in-frame clones only, minus some. V and J calls and clone size are given by that table; D and trimming were obtained from the DNA. In the table there are over 100,000 clones, about nine tenths of which are singletons. The sequenced material came from peripheral blood. The V and J genes are TRBV14 and TRBJ2-1; TRBD2 agrees at 10 bases. The TCR sequence derives from a man over 45 with acute or convalescent COVID-19. CDR3 coding DNA: TGTGCCAGCAGCCAAGTCCTAGCGGGAGTGGGGGAGCAGTTCTTC. Its protein product is CASSQVLAGVGEQFF.